Shown below are 18 T cell receptor beta chains from a single sample sequenced in a study of cytomegalovirus exposure and HLA in healthy donors. PCR was performed using 60 Vbeta and 13 Jbeta primers. Here immunoSEQ multiplex PCR was the method, and the copy in TCRdb shows in-frame clones only, minus some. The sample yields 90,000 to 100,000 clones, about two thirds seen once. The sequenced sample was PBMCs. These receptors originate from a female donor in good health and CMV-seronegative.

The chain joins TRBV18 to TRBJ2-2; 8 bases align to TRBD1. CDR3 length equals 16 residues. V was pared by 0 bases and J by 1 base, with 1 base of the junction left unmatched. Germline-derived CDR1 and CDR2 are KGHSH and LQKENI. The CDR3, as DNA: TGTGCCAGCTCACCACCTACAGGGGGGAACACCGGGGAGCTGTTTTTT. Translating it yields CASSPPTGGNTGELFF.

V is TRBV27 and J is TRBJ2-7; possible D gene TRBD1, 5 bases. The CDR3 totals 14 residues. Germline V CDR1 and CDR2: MNHEY, SMNVEV (reference sequence). With 2 bases removed from V and 4 bases from J, the gap between germline ends came to 12 bases. The CDR3 DNA reads as TGTGCCAGCAGTTTACTTTCCTCAGGGTACGAGCAGTACTTC. Translation gives CASSLLSSGYEQYF.

In its sample, this clone was seen a few times. This chain links TRBV14 with TRBJ2-7; a possible D gene is TRBD1 (6 bases). This CDR3 contains 15 residues. Germline V gives CDR1 SGHDN, CDR2 FVKESK. V lost 1 base to trimming and J lost 0 bases, with 10 bases between them. The CDR3 reads CASSQGSTGSYEQYF. CDR3 DNA: TGTGCCAGCAGCCAAGGGTCGACAGGCTCCTACGAGCAGTACTTC.

The count of this clone is one. The rearrangement joins TRBV9 to TRBJ2-1; 7 nucleotides agree with TRBD1. In germline, CDR1 is SGDLS, CDR2 YYNGEE. With 3 bases clipped from V and 4 bases from J, the junction kept 7 bases outside the gene matches. The CDR3 runs 15 residues. The CDR3 spells CASSALGTAYNEQFF. CDR3 nucleotide sequence: TGTGCCAGCAGCGCCCTGGGGACAGCTTACAATGAGCAGTTCTTC.

A note on this clone: The junction does not match germline at one end; this may be a read error. The chain uses TRBV7-7 and TRBJ2-2; TRBD1 is a possible D gene (6 bases). This CDR3 is 16 amino acids long. Per the germline V gene, CDR1 is SSHAT and CDR2 is FNYEAQ (reference sequence). The CDR3 coding sequence is TGTGCTAGCAGCCCCCTTACAGGGTCGAACACCGGGGAGCTGTTTTTT. Residues: CASSPLTGSNTGELFF.

The chain links TRBV5-1 to TRBJ2-3, with TRBD1 matching over 9 bases. Germline CDR1 and CDR2: SGHRS and YFSETQ. The CDR3 length is 17 residues. Trimming took 0 bases from V and 3 from J; bases not matched to a gene: 8. This CDR3 is CASSLVGQGIKTDTQYF. For the CDR3, the DNA is TGCGCCAGCAGCTTGGTGGGACAGGGAATAAAAACAGATACGCAGTATTTT. The whole variable domain, filled in from reference TRBV5-1 and TRBJ2-3, reads KAGVTQTPRYLIKTRGQQVTLSCSPISGHRSVSWYQQTPGQGLQFLFEYFSETQRNKGNFPGRFSGRQFSNSRSEMNVSTLELGDSALYLCASSLVGQGIKTDTQYFGPGTRLTVL.

This clone occurred once. The V gene is TRBV27, the J gene TRBJ2-3, with 7 bases matching TRBD1. Trimming cost V 6 bases and J 4 bases; bases outside gene matches: 4. Germline assignment: CDR1 MNHEY and CDR2 SMNVEV (reference sequence). The CDR3 runs 13 residues. Written as DNA, the CDR3 is TGTGCCAGCAGACAGACAGGGTCAGATACGCAGTATTTT. This encodes CASRQTGSDTQYF.

The CDR3, as DNA: TGTGCCAGTAGTTTGGGGGGGGCTGGAAACACCATATATTTT. Its translation: CASSLGGAGNTIYF. This chain links TRBV19 with TRBJ1-3; D possibly corresponds to TRBD1 (5 bases). V gave up 5 bases and J gave up 2 bases, with 10 bases separating them. Germline V CDR1 and CDR2: LNHDA, SQIVND (reference sequence). This CDR3 is built from 14 residues.

The V gene is TRBV6-1, the J gene TRBJ1-2; D may be TRBD1 (5 bases). From germline, CDR1 is MNHNS and CDR2 SASEGT. The length of the CDR3 is 14 residues. V was pared by 1 base and J by 4 bases, with 10 bases between. CDR3 sequence reads: CASSEDRYPYGYTF. CDR3 nucleotide sequence: TGTGCCAGCAGTGAAGACAGGTACCCCTATGGCTACACCTTC.

The V call is TRBV25-1, the J call TRBJ1-2; D uncertain. V lost 7 bases and J 4 bases, leaving 7 bases between the germline ends. Per germline, CDR1 MGHDK and CDR2 SYGVNS. The CDR3 loop spans 11 amino acids. The CDR3 bases are TGTGCCAGCAAGGAGGCCTATGGCTACACCTTC. This encodes CASKEAYGYTF.

The V call is TRBV7-8, the J call TRBJ2-5; perhaps TRBD2 as D (6 bases). V was shortened by 11 bases and J by 4 bases, with 17 bases between the two germline ends. The CDR3 has 13 residues. Germline V CDR1 and CDR2: SGHVS, FQNEAQ. The CDR3 reads CALSPGRGETQYF. The CDR3 DNA is TGTGCCCTTTCCCCCGGGAGAGGAGAGACCCAGTACTTC.

The V gene is TRBV13, the J gene TRBJ2-7, with TRBD2 as a possible D gene (5 bases). The germline V gene has CDR1 PRHDT and CDR2 FYEKMQ (reference sequence). With 5 bases removed from V and 1 base from J, the gap between germline ends came to 18 bases. The CDR3 is made up of 16 amino acids. The CDR3 spells CASSGIGRRTSYEQYF. The CDR3 DNA sequence: TGTGCCAGCAGCGGGATCGGACGGAGGACTTCCTACGAGCAGTACTTC. Combining the CDR3 with reference TRBV13 and TRBJ2-7 gives the whole variable domain AAGVIQSPRHLIKEKRETATLKCYPIPRHDTVYWYQQGPGQDPQFLISFYEKMQSDKGSIPDRFSAQQFSDYHSELNMSSLELGDSALYFCASSGIGRRTSYEQYFGPGTRLTVT.

V usage is TRBV18 and J usage is TRBJ1-2; D gene unclear. V was clipped by 6 bases and J by 3 bases, with 5 bases between them. Germline lookup yields CDR1 KGHSH and CDR2 LQKENI. This CDR3 has 11 residues. The CDR3 protein is CASSSDYGYTF. The DNA of the CDR3 is TGTGCCAGCTCCTCCGACTATGGCTACACCTTC.

The V and J genes are TRBV7-9 and TRBJ2-1; TRBD2 might be the D (7 bases). From germline, CDR1 is SEHNR and CDR2 FQNEAQ (reference sequence). The ends were cut back, 1 base at V and 11 bases at J, with 18 bases in the middle. The CDR3 length is 15 residues. This CDR3 reads CASSLGDKTSAKQFF. The CDR3 nucleotides read TGTGCCAGCAGCTTAGGGGACAAAACTAGCGCCAAGCAGTTCTTC.

As concerns this clone: Other DNA sequences in the sample encode the same CDR3. This rearrangement joins TRBV27 to TRBJ2-7; 9 bases align to TRBD2. This CDR3 spans 15 amino acids. CDR1 and CDR2 from the germline V gene are MNHEY and SMNVEV (reference sequence). The ends lost 2 bases at V and 2 bases at J; junction bases unmatched: 4. In nucleotides, the CDR3 is TGTGCCAGCAGTTTAAGGGCGGGAGGGCCCTACGAGCAGTACTTC. Translating it yields CASSLRAGGPYEQYF.

Remarks on this clone: Additional DNA sequences in this sample encode the identical CDR3. The V and J genes are TRBV6-5 and TRBJ2-7, with 8 bases aligning to TRBD2. This CDR3 has 15 residues. Germline values: CDR1 MNHEY, CDR2 SVGAGI. Trimming took 6 bases from V and 0 from J; bases not matched to a gene: 7. CDR3 amino acids: CASRRAGEGSYEQYF. CDR3 in DNA: TGTGCCAGCAGGAGAGCGGGGGAAGGCTCCTACGAGCAGTACTTC.

This clone was recorded a few times. This chain uses TRBV4-3 with TRBJ1-3, with TRBD1 matching over 7 bases. Trimming cost V 2 bases and J 0 bases; bases outside gene matches: 4. The germline V gene encodes CDR1 LGHNA and CDR2 YSLEER. This CDR3 comprises 16 residues. CDR3 region: CASSQRTGLSGNTIYF. The CDR3 nucleotides read TGCGCCAGCAGCCAAAGGACAGGCCTCTCTGGAAACACCATATATTTT.

The chain combines TRBV6-5 with TRBJ1-1; perhaps TRBD1 as D (6 bases). Germline V lookup: CDR1 MNHEY, CDR2 SVGAGI. Trimming stripped 2 bases from V and 4 bases from J, with 14 bases between. The CDR3 totals 15 residues. The DNA of the CDR3 is TGTGCCAGCAGTTACACCACAGGGATGGGCACTGAAGCTTTCTTT. Translation gives CASSYTTGMGTEAFF.